This T cell receptor (beta chain) originates from a study of blood T cell repertoires in COVID-19. This clone was detected many times. The V and J ends lost 5 bases and 0 bases, in that order; junction bases with no gene match: 4. This CDR3 comprises 14 residues. Germline assignment: CDR1 SGHRS and CDR2 YFSETQ. The data were produced by immunoSEQ multiplex PCR, yet TCRdb's version contains in-frame clones alone and is incomplete. The table lists around 94,000 clones, about 83% of them singletons. Sequencing was done on a sample of peripheral blood. J is TRBJ1-1 and V is TRBV5-1; 7 bases match TRBD1. The sequence derives from a middle-aged man with active or convalescent COVID-19. The CDR3 here is CASRTGQMNTEAFF. The DNA of the CDR3 is TGCGCCAGCAGGACAGGGCAAATGAACACTGAAGCTTTCTTT.